Listed here are 18 T cell receptor beta chains from one sample, sequenced in a study of shared clonotypes between healthy human individuals (dated by TCRdb to about 2020). Receptor libraries were prepared by the immunoSEQ multiplex PCR assay. This is the immuneACCESS table as TCRdb keeps it, with only in-frame sequences that have V and J called. A part of the clones is gone; compared with another copy, unresolved V genes explain less than half, and the rest is unexplained. The sample yields around 1.9 million clones; 85% to 95% were counted once. About 1.7% of the sample lies in the top ten. CD8 naive samples consisted of CD45RO-negative cells that were positively selected for CCR7, yielding a CD45RA+CCR7+ population without TemRA cells. Sequencing input: naive CD8+ T cells from PBMCs. In light of the paper, this sample's cell subset or site label describes: CD45RA+CCR7+. The receptor set was obtained from a man aged 18 to 29 in good health. Some clones in this sample may be carry-over from other donors' samples.

The V gene is TRBV7-6, the J gene TRBJ2-1; no clear D gene. This CDR3 comprises 14 residues. The germline gives CDR1 SGHVS, CDR2 FNYEAQ. The V end was cut by 2 bases, the J end by 8 bases, with 13 bases between. CDR3: CASSLNQKWDEQFF. The CDR3 DNA reads TGTGCCAGCAGCTTAAATCAGAAATGGGATGAGCAGTTCTTC.

This chain uses TRBV4-3 with TRBJ2-1; 12 nucleotides match TRBD2. The V gene end was trimmed by 5 bases and the J gene end by 10 bases; junction bases not matched to a gene: 3. This CDR3 contains 13 residues. CDR1 and CDR2 from the germline V gene are LGHNA and YSLEER. The DNA of the CDR3 is TGCGCCAGCAGCTACGGACTAGCGGGGGAGCAGTTCTTC. Its protein product is CASSYGLAGEQFF.

The V and J genes are TRBV9 and TRBJ2-7; tentatively, D is TRBD1 (5 bases). There are 16 residues in the CDR3. Germline V CDR1 and CDR2: SGDLS, YYNGEE. Trimming removed 3 bases at V and 0 bases at J, with 16 bases between. CDR3 region: CASSAKVGQASYEQYF. The DNA for the CDR3 is TGTGCCAGCAGCGCAAAGGTGGGGCAGGCCTCCTACGAGCAGTACTTC.

Here the CDR3 DNA reads TGTGCCACCAGCGAGGGCCTCTCGGGGAAGGGTCAGCCCCAGCATTTT. Amino acids: CATSEGLSGKGQPQHF. V and J are TRBV15 and TRBJ1-5; D is unclear. Trimming removed 5 bases at V and 6 bases at J, with 20 bases between. This CDR3 has 16 residues. The germline CDR1 and CDR2 sequences are LNHNV and YYDKDF (reference sequence).

The rearrangement links TRBV19 to TRBJ2-7, with 9 bases matching TRBD1. Germline-derived CDR1 and CDR2 are LNHDA and SQIVND (reference sequence). This CDR3 has 15 amino acids. The ends lost 6 bases at V and 3 bases at J; junction bases unmatched: 9. CDR3 in DNA: TGTGCCAGTAGCCCTCGGGACAGGGACTTCTACGAGCAGTACTTC. It specifies CASSPRDRDFYEQYF.

The V call is TRBV29-1, the J call TRBJ2-1, with D hard to call. The CDR3 contains 15 residues. V was shortened by 6 bases and J by 2 bases, with 17 bases between the two germline ends. Germline CDR1 SQVTM, CDR2 ANQGSEA. CDR3 in DNA: TGCAGCGTGAATCCTGACTCGCTAACCTACAATGAGCAGTTCTTC. Translating it yields CSVNPDSLTYNEQFF.

This clone was detected once. Other DNA sequences within the sample encode an identical CDR3. This rearrangement joins TRBV27 to TRBJ2-7, with 8 bases aligning to TRBD1. The CDR3 length is 13 residues. V dropped 6 bases and J dropped 4; count of bases not matched to a gene: 5. The germline gives CDR1 MNHEY, CDR2 SMNVEV (reference sequence). The CDR3 sequence is CASSHGQGYEQYF. The CDR3 bases are TGTGCCAGCAGCCACGGACAGGGATACGAGCAGTACTTC.

The rearrangement uses TRBV18 and TRBJ2-1; 7 nucleotides line up with TRBD2. V gave up 2 bases and J gave up 7 bases; unmatched junction bases: 11. CDR1 and CDR2 (germline): KGHSH, LQKENI. The CDR3 has 16 amino acids. The DNA for the CDR3 is TGTGCCAGCTCACCAGTAGGGGAGGGCCTGGGGAATGAGCAGTTCTTC. It yields the protein CASSPVGEGLGNEQFF.

The J gene is TRBJ1-3, the V gene TRBV5-1, with TRBD1 matching over 7 bases. The V gene end was trimmed by 2 bases and the J gene end by 0 bases; junction bases not matched to a gene: 5. CDR3 length: 16 residues. CDR1 and CDR2 from the germline V gene are SGHRS and YFSETQ. CDR3 nucleotide sequence: TGCGCCAGCAGCTTAGGCAGGGGGAACTCTGGAAACACCATATATTTT. Protein product: CASSLGRGNSGNTIYF.

The V call is TRBV4-2, the J call TRBJ2-7, with D possibly TRBD1 on 5 matching bases. The CDR3 totals 11 residues. The V end was cut by 3 bases, the J end by 5 bases, with 5 bases between. Per the germline V gene, CDR1 is LGHNA and CDR2 is YNFKEQ. CDR3 region: CASSHRDEQYF. The CDR3 coding sequence is TGTGCCAGCAGCCACAGGGACGAGCAGTACTTC.

The genes are TRBV9 and TRBJ2-1, with 8 bases lining up with TRBD2. The ends lost 2 bases at V and 6 bases at J; junction bases unmatched: 4. Germline loops: CDR1 SGDLS, CDR2 YYNGEE. The CDR3 extends over 14 amino acids. In DNA, the CDR3 is TGTGCCAGCAGCGTTAGCGGGGTGGCCAATGAGCAGTTCTTC. Translating gives CASSVSGVANEQFF.

The V and J genes are TRBV28 and TRBJ1-2; D not resolved. Trimming pared 5 bases from V and 8 bases from J, leaving 21 bases between. Germline assignment: CDR1 MDHEN and CDR2 SYDVKM. This CDR3 has 15 residues. Here the CDR3 reads CASSMILMGRGGYTF. For the CDR3, the DNA is TGTGCCAGCAGTATGATCCTCATGGGCCGTGGGGGCTACACCTTC.

CDR3 sequence (DNA): TGTGCCAGCAGCAGCGATGACAGGGGCGCCGACTACGAGCAGTACTTC. Amino acids: CASSSDDRGADYEQYF. The rearrangement uses TRBV27 and TRBJ2-7; 8 bases are shared with TRBD1. Germline loops: CDR1 MNHEY, CDR2 SMNVEV (reference sequence). After removal of 6 bases from V and 3 bases from J, the junction contained 13 bases not matched to a gene. CDR3 length equals 16 residues.

V and J are TRBV9 and TRBJ2-7; D is undetermined. Germline assignment: CDR1 SGDLS and CDR2 YYNGEE. V lost 4 bases and J 9 bases, leaving 20 bases between the germline ends. CDR3 length: 14 amino acids. The CDR3 DNA sequence: TGTGCCAGCAGCCCCCGGACGGGTTCGAACCTGCAGTACTTC. The encoded protein is CASSPRTGSNLQYF.

This chain uses TRBV25-1 with TRBJ2-2; D remains unclear. V lost 7 bases, J lost 4 bases, and 10 bases lay in between. The germline CDR1 and CDR2 sequences are MGHDK and SYGVNS. This CDR3 is 13 amino acids long. The CDR3 reads CASKGKGTGELFF. CDR3 nucleotides: TGTGCCAGCAAGGGCAAGGGCACCGGGGAGCTGTTTTTT.

CDR3 residues: CASSTRGAYNEQFF. The CDR3 DNA follows: TGTGCCAGCAGTACCAGGGGGGCTTACAATGAGCAGTTCTTC. The rearrangement joins TRBV27 to TRBJ2-1; possibly TRBD1 for D (7 bases). The CDR3 has 14 residues. The V end was cut by 5 bases, the J end by 4 bases, with 12 bases between. Germline V gene data show CDR1 as MNHEY and CDR2 as SMNVEV (reference sequence).

V usage is TRBV7-9 and J usage is TRBJ1-2, with TRBD1 matching 12 bases. Germline CDR1 reads SEHNR; CDR2 reads FQNEAQ (reference sequence). The CDR3 spans 16 residues. Trimming removed 4 bases from V and 8 bases from J; junction bases left unmatched: 11. In DNA form, the CDR3 reads TGTGCCAGCAGCTCCGTAAAGGGACAGGGGGCGAGCGGCTACACCTTC. Translating it yields CASSSVKGQGASGYTF.

V gene TRBV27 combines with J gene TRBJ1-1, with D possibly matching TRBD1 (6 bases). The CDR3 has 12 amino acids. Germline loops: CDR1 MNHEY, CDR2 SMNVEV (reference sequence). With 8 bases removed from V and 8 bases from J, the gap between germline ends came to 15 bases. In DNA, the CDR3 is TGTGCCAGCGGCCTACTCGGACAGGAAGCTTTCTTT. Protein product: CASGLLGQEAFF.